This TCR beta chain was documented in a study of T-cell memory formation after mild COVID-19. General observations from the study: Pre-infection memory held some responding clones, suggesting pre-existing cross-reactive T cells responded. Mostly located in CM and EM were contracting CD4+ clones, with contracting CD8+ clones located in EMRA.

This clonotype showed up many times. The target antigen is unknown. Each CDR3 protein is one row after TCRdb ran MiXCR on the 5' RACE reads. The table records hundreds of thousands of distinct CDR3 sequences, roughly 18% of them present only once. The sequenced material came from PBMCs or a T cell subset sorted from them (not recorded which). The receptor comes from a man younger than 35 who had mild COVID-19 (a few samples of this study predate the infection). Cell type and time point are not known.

CDR3 loop: CASSPDSSYNSPLHF. As DNA, the CDR3 is TGCGCCAGCAGCCCGGACAGCTCCTATAATTCACCCCTCCACTTT. V usage is TRBV5-1 and J usage is TRBJ1-6, with a weak D call TRBD1 (6 bases). Per germline, CDR1 SGHRS and CDR2 YFSETQ. There are 15 residues in the CDR3. With 4 bases removed from V and 0 bases from J, the gap between germline ends came to 8 bases.